This entry lists 16 T cell receptor beta chains sequenced from one sample in a study of shared clonotypes between healthy human individuals (dated by TCRdb to the early 2020s). Library construction relied on the immunoSEQ multiplex PCR assay. TCRdb stores this immuneACCESS table with in-frame sequences only. Part of the clones is absent; in the studies checked, under half of the shortfall reflects unresolved V genes, and no reason is known for the rest. This sample gives over a million clones in total; around 78% of them show up just once. Jointly, the top ten make up 0.5% to 0.6% of the sample. The specimen sequenced was memory CD4+ T cells from PBMCs. The cell subset or site label of this sample denotes: CD45RA-negative fraction. These receptors were collected from a man between 18 and 29 years old in good health. Some clones in this sample may be carry-over from other donors' samples.

The V call is TRBV6-5, the J call TRBJ2-4; D is ambiguous. The CDR3 runs to 11 residues. CDR1 and CDR2 from the germline V gene are MNHEY and SVGAGI. V gave up 5 bases and J gave up 3 bases, with 2 bases separating them. DNA of the CDR3: TGTGCCAGCAGTGACAAAAACATTCAGTACTTC. This codes for CASSDKNIQYF.

The rearrangement uses TRBV5-1 and TRBJ1-2; no reliable D call. The CDR3 contains 15 residues. Germline values: CDR1 SGHRS, CDR2 YFSETQ. V lost 0 bases to trimming and J lost 4 bases, with 13 bases between them. The DNA for the CDR3 is TGCGCCAGCAGCTTGGATACGGGAGGACCCTATGGCTACACCTTC. Its protein is CASSLDTGGPYGYTF.

This clone was seen once. J is TRBJ2-5 and V is TRBV2; 12 bases agree with TRBD2. CDR1 SNHLY and CDR2 FYNNEI come from the germline V gene. CDR3 length: 23 residues. J was trimmed by 5 bases and V by 4 bases; bases with no gene match: 29. CDR3 sequence (DNA): TGTGCCAGCAGTGTGTCCCGGGGACGGACCGGGACTAGCGGGCCCCGAGGCGGGGAGACCCAGTACTTC. Translating gives CASSVSRGRTGTSGPRGGETQYF.

This clone turned up a few times. The V call is TRBV5-1, the J call TRBJ1-1; 8 nucleotides align to TRBD1. The CDR3 has 15 amino acids. The V and J ends lost 2 bases and 0 bases, in that order; junction bases with no gene match: 3. Germline CDR1 reads SGHRS; CDR2 reads YFSETQ. The CDR3 DNA reads TGCGCCAGCAGCTTACTGGACAGGGTGAACACTGAAGCTTTCTTT. Its translation is CASSLLDRVNTEAFF. Full variable domain (rest looked up from reference TRBV5-1 and TRBJ1-1): KAGVTQTPRYLIKTRGQQVTLSCSPISGHRSVSWYQQTPGQGLQFLFEYFSETQRNKGNFPGRFSGRQFSNSRSEMNVSTLELGDSALYLCASSLLDRVNTEAFFGQGTRLTVV.

The V and J genes are TRBV2 and TRBJ2-5; no clear D. This CDR3 spans 14 amino acids. Germline V lookup: CDR1 SNHLY, CDR2 FYNNEI. V shed 7 bases and J shed 5 bases, with 17 bases lying between them. CDR3 in DNA: TGTGCCAGCAACCCATTCAGTTCTGGTGAGACCCAGTACTTC. Translation: CASNPFSSGETQYF.

This chain joins TRBV29-1 and TRBJ1-1; no definite D call. The CDR3 consists of 14 residues. Germline CDR1 SQVTM, CDR2 ANQGSEA. The germline V and J ends were trimmed by 1 base and 4 bases, with 13 bases remaining between them. This chain's CDR3 is CSVEVGITATEAFF. CDR3 coding DNA: TGCAGCGTTGAAGTGGGCATTACGGCCACTGAAGCTTTCTTT.

This chain uses TRBV28 with TRBJ2-5; D remains ambiguous. Germline V gene lookup returns CDR1 MDHEN and CDR2 SYDVKM. V was pared by 3 bases and J by 5 bases, with 13 bases between. The CDR3 is 14 residues long. The DNA of the CDR3 is TGTGCCAGCAGTTTGGTGTTACCCGGGGAGACCCAGTACTTC. Translation gives CASSLVLPGETQYF. Supplemented by reference TRBV28 and TRBJ2-5, the full variable domain reads DVKVTQSSRYLVKRTGEKVFLECVQDMDHENMFWYRQDPGLGLRLIYFSYDVKMKEKGDIPEGYSVSREKKERFSLILESASTNQTSMYLCASSLVLPGETQYFGPGTRLLVL.

This chain joins TRBV6-5 and TRBJ2-5; D unresolved. Germline lookup yields CDR1 MNHEY and CDR2 SVGAGI. Trimming stripped 6 bases from V and 5 bases from J, with 16 bases between. The CDR3 totals 14 residues. As DNA, the CDR3 is TGTGCCAGCAGCCGGTTAAAGGGCTCCGAGACCCAGTACTTC. Its protein is CASSRLKGSETQYF.

The chain recombines TRBV4-2 with TRBJ1-5; D remains unclear. The CDR3 covers 14 residues. Germline lookup yields CDR1 LGHNA and CDR2 YNFKEQ. V was shortened by 4 bases and J by 7 bases, with 14 bases between the two germline ends. DNA for the CDR3: TGTGCCAGCAGCCGTGATTTGGGAGGGCAGCCCCAGCATTTT. It codes for CASSRDLGGQPQHF.

This sequence joins TRBV4-2 and TRBJ2-3; the D gene is possibly TRBD1 (6 bases). CDR3 length equals 16 residues. V dropped 1 base and J dropped 0 bases, with 11 bases sitting between them. CDR1 and CDR2 from the germline V gene are LGHNA and YNFKEQ. CDR3 DNA: TGTGCCAGCAGCCAAGGGGGGCCTACTAGCACAGATACGCAGTATTTT. Translation gives CASSQGGPTSTDTQYF.

The V and J genes are TRBV7-6 and TRBJ2-2; tentatively, D is TRBD2 (6 bases). From germline, CDR1 is SGHVS and CDR2 FNYEAQ. V lost 1 base to trimming and J lost 6 bases, with 12 bases between them. The CDR3 has 15 residues. CDR3 DNA: TGTGCCAGCAGCTTAGAGCCGGGAGCGGCCGGGGAGCTGTTTTTT. It translates to CASSLEPGAAGELFF.

The V and J genes are TRBV6-1 and TRBJ2-7; possibly TRBD1 for D (5 bases). Between the trimmed V and J ends, which lost 8 bases and 3 bases, there was a span of 11 bases. The CDR3 contains 12 residues. From germline, CDR1 is MNHNS and CDR2 SASEGT. In nucleotides, the CDR3 is TGTGCCAGCGACGGAGACAGCTACGAGCAGTACTTC. Its protein is CASDGDSYEQYF.

V gene TRBV6-1 combines with J gene TRBJ1-4; no reliable D call. CDR3 length equals 13 residues. The V gene's germline CDR1 is MNHNS and CDR2 SASEGT. Trimming took off 2 bases at V and 9 bases at J, with 10 bases between the two ends. CDR3 nucleotide sequence: TGTGCCAGCAGTGAATCCCCCGTACAAAAACTGTTTTTT. Translation: CASSESPVQKLFF.

A word on this clone: The sample holds other DNA sequences that translate to the same CDR3. This rearrangement joins TRBV28 to TRBJ1-1, with a weak D call TRBD1 (6 bases). This CDR3 comprises 14 residues. The germline V gene encodes CDR1 MDHEN and CDR2 SYDVKM. Trimming stripped 7 bases from V and 2 bases from J, with 14 bases between. Written as DNA, the CDR3 is TGTGCCAGCACTGTCGGGGGGGGCAACACTGAAGCTTTCTTT. It encodes CASTVGGGNTEAFF.

V is TRBV5-1 and J is TRBJ2-2, with D perhaps TRBD2 (6 bases). The CDR3 runs 17 residues. Deletions cut 6 bases from V and 0 bases from J, with 18 bases between. The germline CDR1 and CDR2 sequences are SGHRS and YFSETQ. The CDR3 DNA sequence: TGCGCCAGCACCTCCAGCTTGGGGGGTACGAACACCGGGGAGCTGTTTTTT. Translation: CASTSSLGGTNTGELFF.

The J gene is TRBJ2-5, the V gene TRBV28; D perhaps matches TRBD1 (6 bases). This CDR3 is 11 amino acids long. With 7 bases removed from V and 4 bases from J, the gap between germline ends came to 7 bases. Germline V lookup: CDR1 MDHEN, CDR2 SYDVKM. CDR3 bases: TGTGCCAGCAAAGGGGGAGAGACCCAGTACTTC. This translates into CASKGGETQYF.